This T cell receptor (beta chain) was profiled in a study of blood T cell repertoires in COVID-19. Study-level information: Acute-phase and convalescent COVID-19 samples originated in the United States, Italy and Spain.

This CDR3 comprises 13 residues. In germline, CDR1 is LNHDA, CDR2 SQIVND (reference sequence). V trimming: 6 bases; J trimming: 5 bases; junction bases outside the gene matches: 5. Clones were sequenced by immunoSEQ multiplex PCR, and TCRdb holds only the in-frame ones, with some missing. The sample holds 250,000 to 300,000 clones, under 90% seen once. This clonotype originated in a woman aged 40 to 50 who had recovered from COVID-19. Sequencing was carried out using peripheral blood. The rearrangement links TRBV19 to TRBJ1-1, with 8 bases matching TRBD1. As DNA, the CDR3 is TGTGCCAGTAGCTGGACAGGGCCGACTGAAGCTTTCTTT. It specifies CASSWTGPTEAFF.